The entry below describes one T cell receptor (beta chain). Its specificity is unknown. The data are from a study of Ad26.COV2.S vaccination and SARS-CoV-2 variants. Whole-study context: Donor participated within the Ad26.COV2.S arm of the COV1001 trial. Ad26.COV2.S was injected intramuscularly once or twice, 56 days apart. General study results and limits: Responses of T cells in total may have been underestimated by the TCR breadth and depth analyses. Vaccine recipients and placebo recipients showed similar non-spike TCR breadth.

V was pared by 3 bases and J by 5 bases, with 7 bases of the junction left unmatched. The CDR3 has 14 amino acids. Germline V lookup: CDR1 SEHNR, CDR2 FQNEAQ (reference sequence). This table comes from immunoSEQ multiplex PCR, and its TCRdb copy is limited to in-frame clones, with some not included. Of roughly 460,000 clones in the sample, nearly 90% were seen once. Treatment indicated: some 20 received Ad26.COV2.S at low or high dose, single or two shots; about five received placebo; per-sample allocation not given. Sampling was performed 63 days after the first vaccine or placebo injection. The sequences come from peripheral blood, collected in a trial of Ad26.COV2.S vaccine versus placebo. The rearrangement links TRBV7-9 to TRBJ2-7, with 7 bases lining up with TRBD1. The origin of this receptor is a person between 18 and 59 years old who received the Ad26.COV2.S COVID-19 vaccine or a placebo. CDR3 nucleotides: TGTGCCAGCAGCTTGACAGGGTCTGTGAACGAGCAGTACTTC. Protein: CASSLTGSVNEQYF.